This is a list of T cell receptor beta chains from one sample in a study of blood T cell repertoires in COVID-19. Produced via immunoSEQ multiplex PCR; TCRdb's table is partial and in-frame only. The profile shows over 95,000 clones, 75% to 85% of them singletons. The sequencing input was peripheral blood. Receptors were obtained from a human donor in a cohort sampled during active COVID-19. The conserved cysteine and the conserved F or W are not part of the CDR3 here.

TRBV5-6,11,TRBJ2-1,ASSLVQSNEQF
TRBV11-3,12,TRBJ1-2,ASSFGQGARGYT
TRBV19,12,TRBJ2-3,ASYPGGPTDTQY
TRBV6-6,10,TRBJ1-2,ASRAGDYGYT
TRBV30,13,TRBJ1-2,AWSAAGALGYGYT
TRBV19,15,TRBJ2-7,ASSIAGTSGSSYEQY
TRBV29-1,11,TRBJ1-2,SVGTGTNYGYT
TRBV19,12,TRBJ1-2,ASSSDRANYGYT
TRBV5-1,12,TRBJ2-3,ASSLAGGTDTQY
TRBV19,11,TRBJ1-2,ASSINNPYGYT
TRBV6-5,13,TRBJ1-2,ASSQRLQGAYGYT
TRBV19,11,TRBJ1-6,ASSIGNDSPLH
TRBV27,14,TRBJ1-5,ASRANDRDRGQPQH
TRBV6-4,11,TRBJ1-1,ASSEGENTEAF
TRBV6-5,13,TRBJ2-1,ASSKTGDSYNEQF
TRBV7-2,11,TRBJ1-4,ASSVYGSEKLF
TRBV30,12,TRBJ2-7,AWSVTGGAGEQY
TRBV6-5,12,TRBJ1-3,ASSYDRSGNTIY
TRBV6-5,12,TRBJ1-5,ASSPDSSNQPQH
TRBV7-6,16,TRBJ2-3,ASSLGRLRRGRGDTQY
TRBV5-1,11,TRBJ2-7,ASSIGQSTQQV
TRBV27,14,TRBJ2-2,ASSPPGLANTGELF
TRBV11-3,13,TRBJ1-1,ASSLDLAGDTEAF
TRBV2,14,TRBJ2-4,ASSERQGASKNIQY
TRBV29-1,11,TRBJ1-1,SVEVDRGTEAF
TRBV4-3,14,TRBJ1-6,ASSQMTGPLGSPLH
TRBV28,13,TRBJ2-3,ASAPLPGTSNTQY
TRBV11-2,14,TRBJ1-6,ASSLGPGQQASPLH
TRBV11-2,13,TRBJ2-7,ASSPRGAGGYEQY
TRBV5-5,14,TRBJ1-4,ASSLGRGLSNEKLF
TRBV29-1,11,TRBJ2-7,SVRGGRRYEQY
TRBV7-9,12,TRBJ1-3,ASSPPGVGNTIY
TRBV27,10,TRBJ2-5,ASRRQGETQY
TRBV4-3,12,TRBJ1-1,ASSLHDRNTEAF
TRBV6-5,13,TRBJ2-5,ASTPGAGGQETQY
TRBV15,13,TRBJ2-7,ATSRDSVTVGEQY
TRBV3-1/TRBV3-2,13,TRBJ2-7,ASSMGAGGTYEQY
TRBV24-1,12,TRBJ1-5,ATSRTGGNQPQH
TRBV6-1,14,TRBJ1-5,ASSAAGGSGNQPQH
TRBV9,13,TRBJ2-5,ASSVGQGSQETQY
TRBV11-3,14,TRBJ1-5,ASSPGGGNGNQPQH
TRBV5-1,13,TRBJ2-7,ASSTGTSGRGEQY
TRBV15,13,TRBJ1-6,ATSRDPEGGSPLH
TRBV4-3,14,TRBJ2-7,ASSQDFGRFDYEQY
TRBV7-2,10,TRBJ2-7,ASSQLGVEQY
TRBV6-6,13,TRBJ2-7,ASSYNSALDYEQY
TRBV7-8,14,TRBJ2-7,ASSPTQRGPSYEQY